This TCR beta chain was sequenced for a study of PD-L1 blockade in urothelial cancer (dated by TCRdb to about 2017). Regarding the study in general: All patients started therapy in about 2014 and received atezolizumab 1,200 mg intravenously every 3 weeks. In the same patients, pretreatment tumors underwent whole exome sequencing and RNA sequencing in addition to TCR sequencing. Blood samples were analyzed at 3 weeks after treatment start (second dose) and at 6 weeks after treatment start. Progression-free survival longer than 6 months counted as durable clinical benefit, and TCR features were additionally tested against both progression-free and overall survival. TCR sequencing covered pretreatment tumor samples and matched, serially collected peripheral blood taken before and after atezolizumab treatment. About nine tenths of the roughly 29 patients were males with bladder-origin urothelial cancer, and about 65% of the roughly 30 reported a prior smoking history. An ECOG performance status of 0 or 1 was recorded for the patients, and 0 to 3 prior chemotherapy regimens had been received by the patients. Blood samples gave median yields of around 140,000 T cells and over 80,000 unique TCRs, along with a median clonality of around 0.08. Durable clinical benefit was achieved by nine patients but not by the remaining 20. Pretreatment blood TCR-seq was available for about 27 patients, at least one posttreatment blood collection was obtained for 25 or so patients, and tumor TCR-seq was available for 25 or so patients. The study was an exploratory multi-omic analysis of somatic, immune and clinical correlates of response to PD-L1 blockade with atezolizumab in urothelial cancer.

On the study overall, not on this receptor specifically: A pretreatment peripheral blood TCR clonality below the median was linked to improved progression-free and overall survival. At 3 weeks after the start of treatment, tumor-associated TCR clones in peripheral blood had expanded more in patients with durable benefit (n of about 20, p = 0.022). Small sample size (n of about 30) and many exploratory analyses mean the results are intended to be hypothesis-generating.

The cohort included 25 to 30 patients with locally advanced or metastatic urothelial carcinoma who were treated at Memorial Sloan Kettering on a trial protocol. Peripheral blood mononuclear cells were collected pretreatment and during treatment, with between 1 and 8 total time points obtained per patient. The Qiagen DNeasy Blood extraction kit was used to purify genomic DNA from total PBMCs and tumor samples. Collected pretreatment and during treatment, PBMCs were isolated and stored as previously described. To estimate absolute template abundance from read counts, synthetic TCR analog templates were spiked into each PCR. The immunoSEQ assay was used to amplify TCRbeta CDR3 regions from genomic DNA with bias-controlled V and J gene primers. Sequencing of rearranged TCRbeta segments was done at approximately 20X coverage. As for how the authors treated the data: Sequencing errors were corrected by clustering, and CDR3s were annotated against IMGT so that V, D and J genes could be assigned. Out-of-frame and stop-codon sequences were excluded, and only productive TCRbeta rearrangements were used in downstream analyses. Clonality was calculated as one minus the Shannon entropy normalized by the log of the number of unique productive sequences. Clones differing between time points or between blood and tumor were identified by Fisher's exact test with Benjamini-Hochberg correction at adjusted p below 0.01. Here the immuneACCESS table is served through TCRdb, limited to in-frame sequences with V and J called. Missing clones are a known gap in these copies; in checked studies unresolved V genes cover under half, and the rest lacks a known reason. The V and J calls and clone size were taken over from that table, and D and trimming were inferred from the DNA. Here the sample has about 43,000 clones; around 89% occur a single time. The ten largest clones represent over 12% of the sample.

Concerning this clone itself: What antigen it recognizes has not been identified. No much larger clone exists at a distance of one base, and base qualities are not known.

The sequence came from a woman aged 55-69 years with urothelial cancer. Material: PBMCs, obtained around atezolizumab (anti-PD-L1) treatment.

This receptor carries the CDR3 CASSQDPGKSSGANVLTF. The DNA sequence is as follows: TGCGCCAGCAGCCAAGACCCAGGAAAAAGCTCTGGGGCCAACGTCCTGACTTTC. The sequence is built from TRBV4-3 and TRBJ2-6; no D gene can be assigned with confidence. Sequences LGHNA (CDR1) and YSLEER (CDR2) are obtained from the germline V gene. The junction shows trimming of 0 bases on V and 0 bases on J, plus 12 bases between the germline ends. There are 18 amino acids in the CDR3, from cysteine to phenylalanine inclusive. Of the read, only the CDR3 DNA is kept; its 54 bases are in frame from base 1.